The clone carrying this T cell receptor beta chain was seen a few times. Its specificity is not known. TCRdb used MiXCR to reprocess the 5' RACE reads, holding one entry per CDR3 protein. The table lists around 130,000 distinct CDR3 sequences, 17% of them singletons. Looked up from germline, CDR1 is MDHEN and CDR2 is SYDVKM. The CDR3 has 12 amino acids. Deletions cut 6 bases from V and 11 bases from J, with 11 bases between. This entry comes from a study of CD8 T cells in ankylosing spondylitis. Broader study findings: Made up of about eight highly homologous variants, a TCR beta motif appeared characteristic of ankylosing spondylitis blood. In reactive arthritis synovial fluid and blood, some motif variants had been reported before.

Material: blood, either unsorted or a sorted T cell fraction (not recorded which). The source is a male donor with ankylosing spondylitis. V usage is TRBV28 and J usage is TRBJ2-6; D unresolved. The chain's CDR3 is CASRDPDHVLTF. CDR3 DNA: TGTGCCAGCAGGGACCCGGACCACGTCCTGACTTTC.